The 31 T cell receptor beta chains below come from one sample, sequenced in a study of blood T cells in healthy people across ages (dated by TCRdb to about 2015). The method was 5' RACE. Sequenced on an Illumina HiSeq 2500. A second PCR of about 7 to 12 cycles was run with a J-beta primer mix and a sample-barcoded 5' primer. The public sequencing data were trimmed at Q25 with fastp and processed into clonotypes with MiXCR by TCRdb, which kept only in-frame beta chains. Identical CDR3 proteins give one entry, which carries the most common genes and DNA. Recorded for this sample are 800,000 or so distinct CDR3 sequences; about 47% of them occurred a single time. 15% to 20% of the sample goes to the ten largest clones. The material sequenced was blood. These receptors were collected from an elderly man in good health.

The chain recombines TRBV29-1 with TRBJ2-7, with D possibly TRBD2 on 6 matching bases. This CDR3 region has 13 residues. Trimming took 4 bases from V and 3 from J, leaving 13 bases between them. The germline V gene has CDR1 SQVTM and CDR2 ANQGSEA. The chain's CDR3 is CSVVSREDYEQYF. DNA for the CDR3: TGCAGCGTTGTAAGCAGGGAGGACTACGAGCAGTACTTC.

The chain is built from TRBV5-5 and TRBJ1-4, with 8 bases aligning to TRBD1. In germline, CDR1 is SGHKS, CDR2 YYEKEE (reference sequence). The length of the CDR3 is 14 residues. V was pared by 5 bases and J by 3 bases, with 3 bases of the junction left unmatched. Written as DNA, the CDR3 is TGTGCCAGCAGAATACAGGGGGCTAATGAAAAACTGTTTTTT. It translates to CASRIQGANEKLFF.

The CDR3 region has the DNA TGCAGCGTTGAAGCTAGGGCGAACACTGAAGCTTTCTTT. Translated, it gives CSVEARANTEAFF. The rearrangement links TRBV29-1 to TRBJ1-1; D call uncertain. The CDR3 covers 13 residues. V was shortened by 1 base and J by 1 base, with 7 bases between the two germline ends. Germline values: CDR1 SQVTM, CDR2 ANQGSEA.

This clonotype was found a few times. The chain employs TRBV7-2 and TRBJ2-7; TRBD2 matches 8 bases. The CDR3 has 15 residues. CDR1 and CDR2 from the germline V gene are SGHTA and FQGNSA. J gave up 3 bases and V 7 bases, and 11 bases lay outside the gene matches. The CDR3 DNA reads TGTGCCAGCACCGCCGCGGGGGGAGGGATCTACGAGCAGTACTTC. This gives the protein CASTAAGGGIYEQYF.

V gene TRBV6-6 combines with J gene TRBJ1-1, with unresolved D. The CDR3 covers 15 residues. Trimming shortened V by 5 bases and J by 1 base, and 14 bases separated the two germline ends. Germline assignment: CDR1 MNHNY and CDR2 SVGAGI (reference sequence). The CDR3 spells CASSLGVRSNTEAFF. As DNA, the CDR3 is TGTGCCAGCAGTCTCGGTGTCAGATCGAACACTGAAGCTTTCTTT.

Comments on this clonotype: A junction boundary mismatches the germline segment, possibly from a read error. The genes are TRBV12-3 or TRBV12-4 and TRBJ1-6; D is unresolved. The CDR3 loop spans 14 amino acids. The chain's CDR3 is CASSFGNYNLPLHF. DNA for the CDR3: TGTGCCAGCAGTTTCGGAAATTATAATTTACCCCTCCACTTT.

The chain combines TRBV12-3 or TRBV12-4 with TRBJ2-1; possibly TRBD1 for D (5 bases). Trimming removed 5 bases from V and 6 bases from J, with 11 bases in between. CDR3 length: 13 amino acids. The CDR3 protein is CASSRDRSNEQFF. For the CDR3, the DNA is TGTGCCAGCAGTCGAGACAGATCCAATGAGCAGTTCTTC.

The chain has TRBV19 and TRBJ2-3; TRBD1 aligns across 9 bases. The CDR3 is 17 amino acids. Germline lookup yields CDR1 LNHDA and CDR2 SQIVND (reference sequence). J was trimmed by 1 base and V by 4 bases; bases with no gene match: 9. The CDR3, as DNA: TGTGCCAGTAGTACCCCGGGACAGGGTGTACGCACAGATACGCAGTATTTT. It translates to CASSTPGQGVRTDTQYF.

The genes are TRBV2 and TRBJ2-7, with D possibly TRBD1 on 6 matching bases. Per germline, CDR1 SNHLY and CDR2 FYNNEI. Trimming removed 5 bases at V and 5 bases at J, with 16 bases between. This CDR3 contains 14 residues. The CDR3, as DNA: TGTGCCAGCAGTATAGGCAGGGGAAGGGACGAGCAGTACTTC. It yields the protein CASSIGRGRDEQYF.

This clonotype has ten or more counts. V gene TRBV12-3 or TRBV12-4 combines with J gene TRBJ2-7, with 7 bases matching TRBD2. CDR3 length: 14 amino acids. V lost 6 bases to trimming and J lost 0 bases; unmatched junction nucleotides: 5. The CDR3 sequence: CASSVAGRSYEQYF. The CDR3 coding sequence is TGTGCCAGCAGCGTAGCGGGTCGCTCCTACGAGCAGTACTTC.

With respect to this clonotype: Given a much more abundant clone one base away, this may be a read error. The chain carries TRBV7-2 and TRBJ1-4, with a weak D call TRBD1 (5 bases). V was clipped by 3 bases and J by 5 bases, with 7 bases between them. Germline loops: CDR1 SGHTA, CDR2 FQGNSA. The CDR3 totals 13 residues. CDR3 sequence: CASSFAGNEKLFF. The DNA of the CDR3 is TGTGCCAGCAGCTTTGCAGGGAATGAAAAACTGTTTTTT.

The CDR3 spells CASSLASGGGLEEQYF. In nucleotides, the CDR3 is TGTGCCAGCAGCTTAGCGTCAGGGGGAGGTTTGGAGGAGCAGTACTTC. J is TRBJ2-7 and V is TRBV7-2, with D tentatively TRBD1 (7 bases). The CDR3 runs 16 residues. With 0 bases removed from V and 7 bases from J, the gap between germline ends came to 19 bases. Germline values: CDR1 SGHTA, CDR2 FQGNSA.

This clonotype was found a few times. This chain links TRBV28 with TRBJ2-3; D perhaps matches TRBD1 (6 bases). Germline-derived CDR1 and CDR2 are MDHEN and SYDVKM. With 7 bases removed from V and 1 base from J, the gap between germline ends came to 12 bases. The CDR3 is 14 residues long. The CDR3 DNA sequence: TGTGCCAGCACCACAGGGTTGGGCACAGATACGCAGTATTTT. Residues: CASTTGLGTDTQYF. Full variable domain (remainder filled in from reference TRBV28 and TRBJ2-3): DVKVTQSSRYLVKRTGEKVFLECVQDMDHENMFWYRQDPGLGLRLIYFSYDVKMKEKGDIPEGYSVSREKKERFSLILESASTNQTSMYLCASTTGLGTDTQYFGPGTRLTVL.

This clonotype was seen at least ten times. The rearrangement uses TRBV5-1 and TRBJ2-5; D might be TRBD2 (6 bases). The CDR3 covers 14 residues. Trimming stripped 2 bases from V and 5 bases from J, with 13 bases between. From germline, CDR1 is SGHRS and CDR2 YFSETQ. DNA for the CDR3: TGCGCCAGCAGCTTCCTCGGGCTAGCGGAGACCCAGTACTTC. Protein sequence: CASSFLGLAETQYF. The full variable domain, with the rest looked up from reference TRBV5-1 and TRBJ2-5, is KAGVTQTPRYLIKTRGQQVTLSCSPISGHRSVSWYQQTPGQGLQFLFEYFSETQRNKGNFPGRFSGRQFSNSRSEMNVSTLELGDSALYLCASSFLGLAETQYFGPGTRLLVL.

This chain links TRBV20-1 with TRBJ2-1; D is perhaps TRBD1 (5 bases). Per germline, CDR1 DFQATT and CDR2 SNEGSKA (reference sequence). V gave up 3 bases and J gave up 9 bases, with 12 bases separating them. CDR3 length: 12 residues. The CDR3 reads CSARELGAEQFF. Here the CDR3 DNA reads TGCAGTGCTAGGGAATTAGGGGCTGAGCAGTTCTTC.

V usage is TRBV6-5 and J usage is TRBJ2-1; 7 bases are shared with TRBD1. Germline trimming cut 8 bases from V and 2 bases from J; bases unmatched to any gene: 6. This CDR3 comprises 14 residues. Germline CDR1 is MNHEY and CDR2 is SVGAGI. The CDR3 nucleotides are TGTGCCAGCGCAGGGGACAGCACCTACAATGAGCAGTTCTTC. Translated: CASAGDSTYNEQFF.

There are a few counts of this clonotype. The gene calls are TRBV3-1 and TRBJ2-1; the D is unclear. CDR1 and CDR2 (germline): LGHDT, YNNKEL (reference sequence). This CDR3 is built from 12 residues. With 3 bases removed from V and 8 bases from J, the gap between germline ends came to 8 bases. CDR3 region: CASSQLRDEQFF. The CDR3 DNA sequence: TGTGCCAGCAGCCAGCTACGAGATGAGCAGTTCTTC.

The V and J genes are TRBV29-1 and TRBJ2-1; D ambiguous. The V gene's germline CDR1 is SQVTM and CDR2 ANQGSEA. This CDR3 region has 13 residues. Trimming removed 3 bases from V and 0 bases from J, with 6 bases in between. The CDR3 nucleotides read TGCAGCGTTGACCTGAGCTCCTACAATGAGCAGTTCTTC. This sequence encodes CSVDLSSYNEQFF.

V and J are TRBV3-1 and TRBJ2-4; 7 nucleotides align to TRBD2. The J call may be wrong; the DNA end is better matched by TRBJ2-7. Germline loops: CDR1 LGHDT, CDR2 YNNKEL (reference sequence). The CDR3 extends over 16 amino acids. DNA for the CDR3: TGTGCCAGCAGCCTGGGCGGGAGCGACAGCTCCTACGAGCAGTACTTC. As protein: CASSLGGSDSSYEQYF.

The chain is built from TRBV19 and TRBJ1-4, with D perhaps matching TRBD1 (5 bases). Deletions cut 6 bases from V and 6 bases from J, with 11 bases between. There are 13 residues in the CDR3. Germline V lookup: CDR1 LNHDA, CDR2 SQIVND (reference sequence). As DNA, the CDR3 is TGTGCCAGTAGAACCGGGACGTATGAAAAACTGTTTTTT. Translated: CASRTGTYEKLFF. Drawing the rest from reference TRBV19 and TRBJ1-4, the complete variable domain is DGGITQSPKYLFRKEGQNVTLSCEQNLNHDAMYWYRQDPGQGLRLIYYSQIVNDFQKGDIAEGYSVSREKKESFPLTVTSAQKNPTAFYLCASRTGTYEKLFFGSGTQLSVL.

This clonotype has ten or more counts. This rearrangement joins TRBV29-1 to TRBJ2-7, with D possibly TRBD1 on 6 matching bases. With 6 bases removed from V and 2 bases from J, the gap between germline ends came to 11 bases. The CDR3 loop spans 12 amino acids. The germline CDR1 and CDR2 sequences are SQVTM and ANQGSEA. The CDR3 sequence: CSVLWDTYEQYF. CDR3 coding DNA: TGCAGCGTCCTCTGGGACACCTACGAGCAGTACTTC.

The chain has TRBV20-1 and TRBJ2-3; perhaps TRBD2 as D (5 bases). The germline V and J ends were trimmed by 8 bases and 0 bases, with 9 bases remaining between them. The CDR3 is 12 residues long. In germline, CDR1 is DFQATT, CDR2 SNEGSKA (reference sequence). The CDR3 is CSKAASTDTQYF. In DNA, the CDR3 is TGCAGTAAAGCGGCGAGCACAGATACGCAGTATTTT.

The chain combines TRBV27 with TRBJ2-2, with TRBD1 identical over 9 bases. This CDR3 region has 16 residues. V gave up 5 bases and J gave up 5 bases; unmatched junction bases: 9. In germline, CDR1 is MNHEY, CDR2 SMNVEV (reference sequence). CDR3 loop: CASSPPRTGVTGELFF. The CDR3 bases are TGTGCCAGCAGTCCGCCACGGACAGGGGTTACCGGGGAGCTGTTTTTT.

The genes are TRBV6-2 or TRBV6-3 and TRBJ2-7; D possibly corresponds to TRBD2 (6 bases). CDR3 size: 13 residues. CDR1 and CDR2 from the germline V gene are MNHEY and SVGEGT. The V and J ends lost 4 bases and 12 bases respectively, with 19 bases between them. The CDR3 is CASSSVAGILGYF. The CDR3 DNA follows: TGTGCCAGCAGTTCGGTGGCGGGGATATTGGGGTACTTC.

To note about this clonotype: A read error may produce the germline difference seen at one junction end. This sequence joins TRBV12-3 or TRBV12-4 and TRBJ2-6; D tentatively reads TRBD1 or TRBD2 (5 bases each). The CDR3 is 16 residues long. This CDR3 is CASSLGDSSGANVPTF. The CDR3, as DNA: TGTGCCAGCAGTTTGGGGGATAGCTCTGGGGCCAACGTCCCGACTTTC.

The V and J genes are TRBV2 and TRBJ2-2; D remains unclear. The CDR3 is made up of 12 amino acids. The germline V and J ends were trimmed by 3 bases and 6 bases, with 5 bases remaining between them. The V gene's germline CDR1 is SNHLY and CDR2 FYNNEI. The CDR3 DNA follows: TGTGCCAGCAGTGAGTTCCCCGGGGAGCTGTTTTTT. Translating it yields CASSEFPGELFF.

This chain links TRBV25-1 with TRBJ1-2, with D unresolved. The V gene lost 2 bases and the J gene lost 3 bases, with 7 bases spanning the gap. This CDR3 spans 13 amino acids. Germline CDR1 and CDR2: MGHDK and SYGVNS. In nucleotides, the CDR3 is TGTGCCAGCAGTGAACCCAGTCACTATGGCTACACCTTC. Its translation: CASSEPSHYGYTF.

The chain couples TRBV5-1 to TRBJ2-5, with 7 bases identical to TRBD1. CDR3 length equals 15 residues. Germline V gene sequence: CDR1 SGHRS, CDR2 YFSETQ. Germline trimming cut 3 bases from V and 2 bases from J; bases unmatched to any gene: 7. CDR3 sequence (DNA): TGCGCCAGCAGCTCAGGACAGGCCTCTCAAGAGACCCAGTACTTC. Protein: CASSSGQASQETQYF.

V is TRBV29-1 and J is TRBJ2-5, with TRBD2 identical over 9 bases. The CDR3 spans 14 residues. Germline CDR1 SQVTM, CDR2 ANQGSEA. Trimming removed 5 bases from V and 11 bases from J; junction bases left unmatched: 15. DNA of the CDR3: TGCAGCGTTACAATGTATAGCGGGGGAGGTGAGCAGTACTTC. Translated, it gives CSVTMYSGGGEQYF.

This clonotype has more than one count but fewer than ten. The rearrangement joins TRBV5-1 to TRBJ2-7, with D perhaps given as TRBD1 or TRBD2 (6 bases each). V lost 4 bases to trimming and J lost 5 bases, with 10 bases between them. The CDR3 contains 12 residues. Germline loops: CDR1 SGHRS, CDR2 YFSETQ. CDR3 in amino acids: CASSGGLDEQYF. The CDR3 bases are TGCGCCAGCAGCGGGGGGCTGGACGAGCAGTACTTC.

On this clonotype: One junction end does not reproduce the germline sequence, and a read error may be involved. The rearrangement uses TRBV12-3 or TRBV12-4 and TRBJ2-1; D gene uncertain. The CDR3 has 12 amino acids. The CDR3 loop reads CVSSGTYNEQFF. CDR3 nucleotide sequence: TGTGTCAGCAGTGGGACCTACAATGAGCAGTTCTTC.